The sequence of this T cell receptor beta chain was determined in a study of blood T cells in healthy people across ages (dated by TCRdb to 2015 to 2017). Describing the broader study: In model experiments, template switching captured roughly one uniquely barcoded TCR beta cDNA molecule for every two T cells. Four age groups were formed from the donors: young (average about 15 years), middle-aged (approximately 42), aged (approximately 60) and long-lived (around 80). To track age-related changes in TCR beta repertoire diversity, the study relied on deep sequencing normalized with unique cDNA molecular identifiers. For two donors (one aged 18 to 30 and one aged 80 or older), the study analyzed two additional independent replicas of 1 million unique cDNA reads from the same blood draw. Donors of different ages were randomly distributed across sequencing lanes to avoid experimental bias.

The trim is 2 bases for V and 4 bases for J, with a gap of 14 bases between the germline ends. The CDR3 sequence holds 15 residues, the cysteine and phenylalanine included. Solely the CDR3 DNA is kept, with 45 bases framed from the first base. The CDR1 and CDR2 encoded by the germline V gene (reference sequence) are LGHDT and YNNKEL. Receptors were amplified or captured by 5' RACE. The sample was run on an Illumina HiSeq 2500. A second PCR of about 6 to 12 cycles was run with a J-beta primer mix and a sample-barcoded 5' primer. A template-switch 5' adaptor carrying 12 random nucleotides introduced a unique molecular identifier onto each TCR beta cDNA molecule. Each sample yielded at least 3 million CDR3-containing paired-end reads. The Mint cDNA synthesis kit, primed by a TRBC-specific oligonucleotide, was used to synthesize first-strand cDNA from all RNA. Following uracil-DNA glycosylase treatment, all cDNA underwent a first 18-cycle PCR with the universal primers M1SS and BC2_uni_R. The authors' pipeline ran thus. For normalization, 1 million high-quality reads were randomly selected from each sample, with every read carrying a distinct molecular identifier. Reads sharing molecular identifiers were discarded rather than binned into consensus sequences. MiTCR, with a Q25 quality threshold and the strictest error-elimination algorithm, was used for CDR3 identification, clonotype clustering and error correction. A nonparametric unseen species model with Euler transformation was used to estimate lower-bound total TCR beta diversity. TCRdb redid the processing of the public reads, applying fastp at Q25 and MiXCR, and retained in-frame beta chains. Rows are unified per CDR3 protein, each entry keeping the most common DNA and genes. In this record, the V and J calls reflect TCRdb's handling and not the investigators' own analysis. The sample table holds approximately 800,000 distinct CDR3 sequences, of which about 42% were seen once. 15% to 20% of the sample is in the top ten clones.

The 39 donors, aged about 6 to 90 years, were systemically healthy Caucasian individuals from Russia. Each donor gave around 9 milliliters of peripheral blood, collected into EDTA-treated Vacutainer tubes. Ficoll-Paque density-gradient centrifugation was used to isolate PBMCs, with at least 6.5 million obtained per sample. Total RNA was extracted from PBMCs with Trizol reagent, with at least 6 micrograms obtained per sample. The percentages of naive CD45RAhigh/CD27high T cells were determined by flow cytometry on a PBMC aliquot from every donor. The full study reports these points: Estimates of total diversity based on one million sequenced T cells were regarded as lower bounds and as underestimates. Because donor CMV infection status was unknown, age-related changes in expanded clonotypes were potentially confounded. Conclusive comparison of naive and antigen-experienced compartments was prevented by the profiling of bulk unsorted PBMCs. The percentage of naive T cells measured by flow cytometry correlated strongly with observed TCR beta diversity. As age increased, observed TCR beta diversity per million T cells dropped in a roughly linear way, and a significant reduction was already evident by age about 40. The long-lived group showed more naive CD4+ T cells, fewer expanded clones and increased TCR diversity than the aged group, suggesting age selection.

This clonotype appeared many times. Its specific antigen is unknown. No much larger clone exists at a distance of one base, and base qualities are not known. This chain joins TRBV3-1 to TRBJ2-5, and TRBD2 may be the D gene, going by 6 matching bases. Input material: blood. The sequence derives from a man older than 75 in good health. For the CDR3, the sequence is CASSQIVGSRETQYF. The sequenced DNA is TGTGCCAGCAGCCAAATCGTCGGGAGTCGAGAGACCCAGTACTTC.